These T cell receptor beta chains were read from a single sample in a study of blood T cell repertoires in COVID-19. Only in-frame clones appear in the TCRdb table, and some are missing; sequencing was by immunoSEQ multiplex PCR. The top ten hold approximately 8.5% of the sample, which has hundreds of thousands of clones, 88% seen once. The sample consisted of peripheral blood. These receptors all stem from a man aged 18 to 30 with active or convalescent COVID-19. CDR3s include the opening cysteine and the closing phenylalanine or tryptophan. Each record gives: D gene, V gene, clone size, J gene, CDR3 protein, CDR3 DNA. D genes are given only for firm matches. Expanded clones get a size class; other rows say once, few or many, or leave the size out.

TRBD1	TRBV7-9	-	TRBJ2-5	CASSMGQGKTQYF	TGTGCCAGCAGCATGGGACAGGGGAAGACCCAGTACTTC
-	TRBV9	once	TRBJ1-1	CAGGRGLNTEAFF	TGTGCCGGGGGGAGGGGACTGAACACTGAAGCTTTCTTT
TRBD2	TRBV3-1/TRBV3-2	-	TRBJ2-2	CASSPRLAGGNGELFF	TGTGCCAGCAGCCCGCGACTAGCGGGGGGGAACGGGGAGCTGTTTTTT
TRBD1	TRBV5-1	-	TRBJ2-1	CASTWPGTGDDNEQFF	TGCGCCAGCACCTGGCCAGGGACAGGAGATGACAATGAGCAGTTCTTC
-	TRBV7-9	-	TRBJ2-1	CASSLSLSDNEQFF	TGTGCCAGCAGCTTATCACTCTCCGACAATGAGCAGTTCTTC
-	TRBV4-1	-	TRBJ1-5	CASSQGVAGPNQPQHF	TGCGCCAGCAGCCAAGGGGTAGCCGGCCCCAATCAGCCCCAGCATTTT
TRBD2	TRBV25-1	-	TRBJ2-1	CASSELAGGYNEQFF	TGTGCCAGCAGTGAACTAGCGGGGGGGTACAATGAGCAGTTCTTC
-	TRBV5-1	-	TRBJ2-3	CASSLALATDTQYF	TGCGCCAGCAGCTTGGCCTTAGCGACAGATACGCAGTATTTT
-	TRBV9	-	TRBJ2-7	CASSVGPSSYEQYF	TGTGCCAGCAGCGTAGGGCCTAGCTCCTACGAGCAGTACTTC
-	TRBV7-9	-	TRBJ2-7	CASSLRAGQNYSYEQYF	TGTGCCAGCAGCTTAAGGGCAGGGCAGAATTACTCCTACGAGCAGTACTTC
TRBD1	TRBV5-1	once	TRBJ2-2	CASSPPDRGNTGELFF	TGCGCCAGCAGTCCGCCCGACAGGGGCAACACCGGGGAGCTGTTTTTT
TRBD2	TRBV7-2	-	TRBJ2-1	CASTSGGHGEQFF	TGTGCCAGCACTAGCGGGGGTCACGGTGAGCAGTTCTTC
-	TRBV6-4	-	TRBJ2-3	CASSYASGTDTQYF	TGTGCCAGCAGCTATGCATCGGGCACAGATACGCAGTATTTT
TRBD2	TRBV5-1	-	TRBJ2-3	CASSLEVQTSGGYTDTQYF	TGCGCCAGCAGCTTGGAGGTCCAAACTAGCGGGGGATACACAGATACGCAGTATTTT
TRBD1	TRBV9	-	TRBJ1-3	CASSVADRVGNTIYF	TGTGCCAGCAGCGTAGCCGACAGGGTTGGAAACACCATATATTTT
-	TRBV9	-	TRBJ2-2	CASSSAPGFVGELFF	TGTGCCAGCAGCTCGGCGCCGGGGTTCGTCGGGGAGCTGTTTTTT
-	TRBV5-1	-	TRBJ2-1	CASSLAVGRGPQYEQFF	TGCGCCAGCAGCTTGGCGGTGGGCAGGGGACCACAATATGAGCAGTTCTTC
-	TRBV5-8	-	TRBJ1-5	CASSLGQVSVWAQHF	TGTGCCAGCAGCTTGGGACAGGTCTCAGTTTGGGCCCAGCATTTT
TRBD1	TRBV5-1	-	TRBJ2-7	CARVGTGVNHEQYF	TGCGCCAGGGTGGGGACAGGGGTGAACCACGAGCAGTACTTC
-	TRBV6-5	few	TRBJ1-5	CASSYSRDGQPQHF	TGTGCCAGCAGTTACTCACGGGATGGTCAGCCCCAGCATTTT
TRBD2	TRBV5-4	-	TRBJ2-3	CASSLLAGGRWDSTDTQYF	TGTGCCAGCAGCTTGCTAGCGGGGGGACGTTGGGACAGCACAGATACGCAGTATTTT
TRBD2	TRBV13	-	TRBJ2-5	CASSLGLRGLAGQETQYF	TGTGCCAGCAGCTTAGGCCTAAGGGGACTAGCGGGCCAAGAGACCCAGTACTTC
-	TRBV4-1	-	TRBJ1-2	CASSQVNGLYGYTF	TGCGCCAGCAGCCAAGTTAATGGACTCTATGGCTACACCTTC